A single TCR beta chain is shown here with its context. The data stem from a study of T cell changes during pregnancy in multiple sclerosis. Germline V CDR1 and CDR2: LNHDA, SQIVND (reference sequence). The CDR3 sequence is 17 residues long. V was pared by 3 bases and J by 3 bases, with 10 bases of the junction left unmatched. Libraries were prepared by immunoSEQ multiplex PCR; TCRdb keeps only in-frame clonotypes and omits some of them. This sample has about 58,000 clones, with approximately 93% found just once. The gene calls are TRBV19 and TRBJ1-5; 8 bases agree with TRBD1. This material consisted of CD8+ T cells from peripheral blood mononuclear cells, taken in the second trimester of pregnancy. The source of this sequence is a female donor with multiple sclerosis, enrolled in a pregnancy study. The CDR3 sequence is CASSMDRTGRNNQPQHF. In DNA, the CDR3 is TGTGCCAGTAGTATGGATCGGACAGGGAGGAACAATCAGCCCCAGCATTTT.